Each of the 32 T cell receptor beta chains below was sequenced from the same sample in a study of response to subunit inactivated influenza vaccine. TCRdb processed the RT-PCR reads anew with MiXCR; each CDR3 protein has one entry. The sample has more than 450,000 distinct CDR3 sequences; approximately 10% are singletons. The sequences come from PBMCs from blood, collected on the day of vaccination. The receptors derive from a middle-aged man who received an inactivated influenza vaccine.

This clonotype was seen a handful of times. This chain links TRBV18 with TRBJ2-6; D remains ambiguous. Per the germline V gene, CDR1 is KGHSH and CDR2 is LQKENI. With 1 base removed from V and 0 bases from J, the gap between germline ends came to 7 bases. There are 16 residues in the CDR3. The CDR3 DNA reads TGTGCCAGCTCACCACTTCACGGCTCTGGGGCCAACGTCCTGACTTTC. Translating gives CASSPLHGSGANVLTF.

The chain joins TRBV5-6 to TRBJ2-3; D gene unclear. Trimming shortened V by 7 bases and J by 2 bases, and 5 bases separated the two germline ends. Germline-derived CDR1 and CDR2 are SGHDT and YYEEEE. The CDR3 has 11 amino acids. In DNA, the CDR3 is TGTGCCAGCGGAATCACAGATACGCAGTATTTT. This codes for CASGITDTQYF.

Only a few counts were recorded for this clonotype. This sequence joins TRBV20-1 and TRBJ2-1; TRBD2 aligns across 14 bases. Per the germline V gene, CDR1 is DFQATT and CDR2 is SNEGSKA (reference sequence). Trimming took 3 bases from V and 7 from J; bases not matched to a gene: 11. The CDR3 runs to 17 residues. In nucleotides, the CDR3 is TGCAGTGCTAGCCATACATTCGGACTAGCGGGGGGAAATGAGCAGTTCTTC. This sequence encodes CSASHTFGLAGGNEQFF.

This clonotype was recorded a few times. The chain employs TRBV19 and TRBJ1-5, with D maybe TRBD1 (5 bases). Between the trimmed V and J ends, which lost 3 bases and 2 bases, there was a span of 17 bases. Germline V CDR1 and CDR2: LNHDA, SQIVND (reference sequence). The CDR3 totals 17 residues. The CDR3 nucleotides read TGTGCCAGTAGTATCTCCCTGGGTCAGGGAGGCAATCAGCCCCAGCATTTT. Translated: CASSISLGQGGNQPQHF.

This clonotype was found a few times. The V gene is TRBV19, the J gene TRBJ1-5, with D possibly matching TRBD1 (5 bases). Germline V gene sequence: CDR1 LNHDA, CDR2 SQIVND (reference sequence). Between the trimmed V and J ends, which lost 4 bases and 0 bases, there was a span of 16 bases. The CDR3 spans 17 residues. The CDR3 DNA sequence: TGTGCCAGTAGTACCCAGGGCAGTCGATATAGCAATCAGCCCCAGCATTTT. As protein: CASSTQGSRYSNQPQHF.

This clonotype was observed a handful of times. The chain carries TRBV9 and TRBJ2-3; no definite D call. This CDR3 region has 14 residues. V was pared by 0 bases and J by 2 bases, with 7 bases between. Germline lookup yields CDR1 SGDLS and CDR2 YYNGEE. The CDR3 DNA reads TGTGCCAGCAGCGTAGACCAGCACACAGATACGCAGTATTTT. Translation gives CASSVDQHTDTQYF.

CDR3 protein: CASSPSGGTGGGNEQFF. CDR3 nucleotides: TGCGCCAGCAGCCCAAGCGGGGGGACAGGAGGTGGGAATGAGCAGTTCTTC. V usage is TRBV4-1 and J usage is TRBJ2-1, with a possible D match to TRBD2 (9 bases). This CDR3 region has 17 residues. Germline CDR1 MGHRA, CDR2 YSYEKL. Trimming cost V 4 bases and J 7 bases, with 23 bases left between them.

This clonotype has more than one count but fewer than ten. CDR3 sequence: CASSLRTVNEKLFF. CDR3 DNA: TGTGCCAGCAGTTTAAGAACAGTTAATGAAAAACTGTTTTTT. This rearrangement joins TRBV12-3 or TRBV12-4 to TRBJ1-4, with D uncertain. This CDR3 contains 14 residues. Trimming cost V 2 bases and J 4 bases, with 8 bases left between them.

This clonotype was seen a few times. The V and J genes are TRBV7-2 and TRBJ1-1; possible D gene TRBD1, 5 bases. V lost 2 bases to trimming and J lost 1 base, with 11 bases between them. The CDR3 spans 15 residues. Germline V gene sequence: CDR1 SGHTA, CDR2 FQGNSA. CDR3 bases: TGTGCCAGCAGCTTACACGGAGGGGCGAACACTGAAGCTTTCTTT. Protein product: CASSLHGGANTEAFF.

This clonotype turned up a few times. The chain links TRBV28 to TRBJ2-6; 10 nucleotides align to TRBD1. Germline CDR1 reads MDHEN; CDR2 reads SYDVKM. CDR3 length equals 17 residues. After removal of 4 bases from V and 2 bases from J, the junction contained 5 bases not matched to a gene. In DNA form, the CDR3 reads TGTGCCAGCAGTTCCAGACAGGGGGCGCCTGGGGCCAACGTCCTGACTTTC. Translated: CASSSRQGAPGANVLTF.

The genes are TRBV11-2 and TRBJ2-5, with a possible D match to TRBD2 (5 bases). Trimming left V 5 bases short and J 4 bases short, with 14 bases between. CDR1 is SGHAT and CDR2 is FQNNGV in the germline V gene. CDR3 length equals 14 residues. CDR3 protein: CASSRTSLSETQYF. The CDR3 nucleotides read TGTGCCAGCAGCCGTACTAGTTTATCAGAGACCCAGTACTTC.

The sample holds a few counts of this clonotype. The rearrangement joins TRBV27 to TRBJ2-7; 9 nucleotides agree with TRBD2. With V trimmed by 1 base and J by 2 bases, 3 bases remained unmatched. From germline, CDR1 is MNHEY and CDR2 SMNVEV (reference sequence). The CDR3 sequence is 15 residues long. CDR3 nucleotides: TGTGCCAGCAGTTTATTGGCGGGGGGGCCCTACGAGCAGTACTTC. The encoded protein is CASSLLAGGPYEQYF.

This sequence joins TRBV20-1 and TRBJ2-1; D possibly matches TRBD1 or TRBD2 (5 bases each). Germline V lookup: CDR1 DFQATT, CDR2 SNEGSKA (reference sequence). V was clipped by 0 bases and J by 4 bases, with 13 bases between them. This CDR3 has 15 amino acids. CDR3 in amino acids: CSARDLRDLYNEQFF. CDR3 coding DNA: TGCAGTGCTAGAGATTTACGGGACCTATACAATGAGCAGTTCTTC.

There are a few counts of this clonotype. The chain combines TRBV29-1 with TRBJ2-3; D is uncertain. V lost 4 bases and J lost 5, with 13 bases in between. This CDR3 has 13 amino acids. CDR1 is SQVTM and CDR2 is ANQGSEA in the germline V gene. The CDR3 is CSVAVSRGDTQYF. In DNA form, the CDR3 reads TGCAGCGTTGCGGTCTCTAGAGGAGATACGCAGTATTTT.

The rearrangement joins TRBV20-1 to TRBJ2-6; D is undetermined. The germline gives CDR1 DFQATT, CDR2 SNEGSKA (reference sequence). The CDR3 is 15 amino acids. V was pared by 0 bases and J by 0 bases, with 6 bases between. In DNA, the CDR3 is TGCAGTGCTAGAGATCAGATCTCTGGGGCCAACGTCCTGACTTTC. This gives the protein CSARDQISGANVLTF.

J is TRBJ2-5 and V is TRBV3-1, with a possible D match to TRBD2 (5 bases). The CDR3 extends over 15 amino acids. CDR1 and CDR2 (germline): LGHDT, YNNKEL (reference sequence). Trimming took 0 bases from V and 4 from J, leaving 12 bases between them. The CDR3 sequence is CASSQDGLPLETQYF. CDR3 DNA sequence: TGTGCCAGCAGCCAAGATGGACTTCCCCTAGAGACCCAGTACTTC.

This clonotype was counted between two and nine times. The DNA of the CDR3 is TGTGCCAGCAGCTTAGAAGGGCGGAACACAGATACGCAGTATTTT. Amino acids: CASSLEGRNTDTQYF. This chain connects TRBV7-9 to TRBJ2-3; D is undetermined. This CDR3 has 15 residues. Germline CDR1 and CDR2: SEHNR and FQNEAQ (reference sequence). Trimming removed 1 base from V and 2 bases from J, with 10 bases in between.

J is TRBJ2-2 and V is TRBV5-1; D is ambiguous. The V and J ends lost 1 base and 7 bases respectively, with 14 bases between them. Germline V gives CDR1 SGHRS, CDR2 YFSETQ. The CDR3 consists of 15 residues. In DNA form, the CDR3 reads TGCGCCAGCAGCTTGTGGTCTGGTGGGGTCGGGGAGCTGTTTTTT. It encodes CASSLWSGGVGELFF.

This clonotype was seen a few times. The CDR3 loop is CASSTGPQNTGELFF. The CDR3 region has the DNA TGTGCCAGCAGCACGGGTCCCCAAAACACCGGGGAGCTGTTTTTT. This chain joins TRBV7-2 and TRBJ2-2; D remains unclear. Trimming took 5 bases from V and 2 from J, leaving 12 bases between them. The CDR3 loop spans 15 amino acids. The V gene's germline CDR1 is SGHTA and CDR2 FQGNSA.

There are a few counts of this clonotype. V gene TRBV12-3 or TRBV12-4 combines with J gene TRBJ2-2; D is perhaps TRBD1 (6 bases). V dropped 5 bases and J dropped 4 bases, with 17 bases sitting between them. This CDR3 has 16 residues. CDR3 protein: CASSPMWQGITGELFF. The CDR3 nucleotides are TGTGCCAGCAGTCCCATGTGGCAGGGGATCACCGGGGAGCTGTTTTTT.

This clonotype appeared many times. CDR3 nucleotides: TGTGCCAGCAGCGTCGACCGGGGGGGCTCTGGGGCCAACGTCCTGACTTTC. This sequence encodes CASSVDRGGSGANVLTF. The chain links TRBV9 to TRBJ2-6; TRBD2 matches at 8 bases. The CDR3 totals 17 residues. Trimming at V came to 2 bases and at J to 0 bases, leaving 4 bases not matched to a gene. Germline V gives CDR1 SGDLS, CDR2 YYNGEE.

The chain is built from TRBV5-6 and TRBJ1-1; 7 positions agree with TRBD1. Germline lookup yields CDR1 SGHDT and CDR2 YYEEEE. The CDR3 sequence is 15 residues long. The V gene end was trimmed by 3 bases and the J gene end by 3 bases; junction bases not matched to a gene: 8. The CDR3 loop is CASSYPGGADTEAFF. The CDR3 DNA follows: TGTGCCAGCAGCTACCCAGGGGGGGCGGACACTGAAGCTTTCTTT.

V and J are TRBV28 and TRBJ1-5; no firm D call. With the DNA end fitting TRBJ2-3 better, the J assignment may be wrong. This CDR3 comprises 12 residues. Germline CDR1 MDHEN, CDR2 SYDVKM. The CDR3, as DNA: TGTGCCAGCAGTTTCGGATGGCAGCCCCAGTATTTT. This codes for CASSFGWQPQYF.

Ten or more counts support this clonotype. CDR3 in DNA: TGCAGTGCTAGTCCGGGGATTAACACTGAAGCTTTCTTT. It specifies CSASPGINTEAFF. The chain joins TRBV20-1 to TRBJ1-1, with D unclear. V lost 3 bases, J lost 2 bases, and 10 bases lay in between. The CDR3 consists of 13 residues. CDR1 is DFQATT and CDR2 is SNEGSKA in the germline V gene (reference sequence).

This clonotype was recorded at least ten times. The gene calls are TRBV12-3 or TRBV12-4 and TRBJ1-6; a possible D gene is TRBD1 (6 bases). This CDR3 is 14 amino acids long. The ends were cut back, 5 bases at V and 7 bases at J, with 12 bases in the middle. CDR3 residues: CASSLEGVNSPLHF. In DNA, the CDR3 is TGTGCCAGCAGTCTAGAGGGGGTAAATTCACCCCTCCACTTT.

This clonotype came up a few times. The gene calls are TRBV5-1 and TRBJ2-1, with D unresolved. The germline V and J ends were trimmed by 0 bases and 12 bases, with 10 bases remaining between them. Per the germline V gene, CDR1 is SGHRS and CDR2 is YFSETQ. The CDR3 loop spans 12 amino acids. CDR3 nucleotide sequence: TGCGCCAGCAGCTTGGTGGCAGATGGGCAGTTCTTC. Its protein product is CASSLVADGQFF.

The chain couples TRBV7-2 to TRBJ2-7; D might be TRBD2 (6 bases). CDR1 SGHTA and CDR2 FQGNSA come from the germline V gene. V lost 2 bases and J lost 4, with 18 bases in between. The CDR3 has 16 amino acids. CDR3 sequence (DNA): TGTGCCAGCAGCTTATTAACTGTGCGGGGAGGATACGAGCAGTACTTC. Translation gives CASSLLTVRGGYEQYF.

This clonotype was observed a handful of times. The V gene is TRBV11-2, the J gene TRBJ2-7; 7 nucleotides agree with TRBD1. V shed 7 bases, J shed 4 bases, and the junction held 10 bases outside the gene matches. The CDR3 contains 14 residues. Germline V gene data show CDR1 as SGHAT and CDR2 as FQNNGV. This chain's CDR3 is CASIPGTVAYEQYF. CDR3 DNA sequence: TGTGCCAGCATACCCGGGACAGTGGCATACGAGCAGTACTTC.

V and J are TRBV27 and TRBJ2-1; D assignment may be TRBD1 or TRBD2 (5 bases each). The length of the CDR3 is 16 residues. The V end was cut by 5 bases, the J end by 10 bases, with 24 bases between. CDR1 is MNHEY and CDR2 is SMNVEV in the germline V gene (reference sequence). The CDR3 region is CASSPFDGTRVWEQFF. The DNA of the CDR3 is TGTGCCAGCAGTCCATTCGACGGGACCCGAGTATGGGAGCAGTTCTTC.

The genes are TRBV18 and TRBJ2-5; 8 bases line up with TRBD1. The junction had 5 bases not matched to a gene; V was cut back by 4 bases and J by 4 bases. The CDR3 runs 14 residues. Germline values: CDR1 KGHSH, CDR2 LQKENI. This CDR3 reads CASSQNTGGETQYF. The CDR3 DNA reads as TGTGCCAGCTCACAAAATACAGGGGGAGAGACCCAGTACTTC.

This chain joins TRBV27 and TRBJ2-2; D is undetermined. V shed 0 bases and J shed 4 bases, with 18 bases lying between them. CDR1 is MNHEY and CDR2 is SMNVEV in the germline V gene (reference sequence). This CDR3 comprises 18 residues. DNA of the CDR3: TGTGCCAGCAGTTTATCGATCGATGTAGGGAAGGTCACCGGGGAGCTGTTTTTT. Its translation: CASSLSIDVGKVTGELFF.

The rearrangement uses TRBV24-1 and TRBJ2-2, with 8 bases that match TRBD2. Germline trimming cut 5 bases from V and 3 bases from J; bases unmatched to any gene: 7. The CDR3 is made up of 16 amino acids. CDR1 is KGHDR, CDR2 SFDVKD, per germline. The CDR3 DNA sequence: TGTGCCACCAGTGCCTCCGGGGGGGCGGACACCGGGGAGCTGTTTTTT. It codes for CATSASGGADTGELFF.